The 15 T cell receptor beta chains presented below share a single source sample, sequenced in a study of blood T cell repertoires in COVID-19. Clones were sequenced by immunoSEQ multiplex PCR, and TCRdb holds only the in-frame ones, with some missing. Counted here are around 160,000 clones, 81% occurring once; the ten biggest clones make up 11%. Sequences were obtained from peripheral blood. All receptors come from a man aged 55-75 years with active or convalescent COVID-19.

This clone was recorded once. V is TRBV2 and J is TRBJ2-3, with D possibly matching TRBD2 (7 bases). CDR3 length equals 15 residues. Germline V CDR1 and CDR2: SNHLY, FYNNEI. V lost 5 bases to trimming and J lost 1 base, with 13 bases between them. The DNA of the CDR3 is TGTGCCAGCAGTAAACAGGGAGGGGGCACAGATACGCAGTATTTT. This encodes CASSKQGGGTDTQYF.

CDR3 in DNA: TGCAGTGCTAGTTCGGCACGCGGGGACATTCAGTACTTC. Protein product: CSASSARGDIQYF. The V and J genes are TRBV20-1 and TRBJ2-4, with D possibly being TRBD2 (6 bases). CDR1 and CDR2 from the germline V gene are DFQATT and SNEGSKA (reference sequence). The CDR3 totals 13 residues. V was pared by 3 bases and J by 8 bases, with 14 bases between.

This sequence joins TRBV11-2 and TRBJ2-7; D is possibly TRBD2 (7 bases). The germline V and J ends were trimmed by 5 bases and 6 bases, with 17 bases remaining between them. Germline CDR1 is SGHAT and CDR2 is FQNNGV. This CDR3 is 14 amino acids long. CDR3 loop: CASSEQGGEGEQYF. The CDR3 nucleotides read TGTGCCAGCAGCGAACAGGGTGGGGAGGGCGAGCAGTACTTC.

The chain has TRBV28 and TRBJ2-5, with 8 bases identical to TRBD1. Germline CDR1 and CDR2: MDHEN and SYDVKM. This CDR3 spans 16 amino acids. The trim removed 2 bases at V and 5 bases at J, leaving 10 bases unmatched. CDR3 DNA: TGTGCCAGCAGTTTACAATTGGCAGGGGGCGATGAGACCCAGTACTTC. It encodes CASSLQLAGGDETQYF.

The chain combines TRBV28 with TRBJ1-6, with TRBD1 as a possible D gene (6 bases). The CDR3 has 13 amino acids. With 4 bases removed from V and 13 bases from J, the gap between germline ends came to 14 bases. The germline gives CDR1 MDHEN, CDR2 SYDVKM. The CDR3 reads CASSSPDSSPLHF. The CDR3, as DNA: TGTGCCAGCAGTTCTCCGGACAGCAGCCCCCTCCACTTT.

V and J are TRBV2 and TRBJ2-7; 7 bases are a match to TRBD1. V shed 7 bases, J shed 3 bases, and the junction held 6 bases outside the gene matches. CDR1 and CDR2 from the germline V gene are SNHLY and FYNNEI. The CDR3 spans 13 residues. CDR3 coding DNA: TGTGCCAGCACGCCTGGGGACAGCTACGAGCAGTACTTC. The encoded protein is CASTPGDSYEQYF. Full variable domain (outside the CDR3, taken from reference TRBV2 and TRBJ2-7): EPEVTQTPSHQVTQMGQEVILRCVPISNHLYFYWYRQILGQKVEFLVSFYNNEISEKSEIFDDQFSVERPDGSNFTLKIRSTKLEDSAMYFCASTPGDSYEQYFGPGTRLTVT.

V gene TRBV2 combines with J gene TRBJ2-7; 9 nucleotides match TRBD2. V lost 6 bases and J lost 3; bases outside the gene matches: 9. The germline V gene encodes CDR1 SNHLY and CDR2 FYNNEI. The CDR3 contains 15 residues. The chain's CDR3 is CASRESAGGFYEQYF. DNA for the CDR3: TGTGCCAGCAGAGAGTCAGCGGGGGGATTCTACGAGCAGTACTTC.

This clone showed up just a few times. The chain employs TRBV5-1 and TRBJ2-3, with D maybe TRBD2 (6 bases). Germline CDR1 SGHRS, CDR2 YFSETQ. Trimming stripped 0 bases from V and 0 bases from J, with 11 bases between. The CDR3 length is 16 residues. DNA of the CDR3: TGCGCCAGCAGCTTGGCCGGGGGAGCTAGCACAGATACGCAGTATTTT. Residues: CASSLAGGASTDTQYF.

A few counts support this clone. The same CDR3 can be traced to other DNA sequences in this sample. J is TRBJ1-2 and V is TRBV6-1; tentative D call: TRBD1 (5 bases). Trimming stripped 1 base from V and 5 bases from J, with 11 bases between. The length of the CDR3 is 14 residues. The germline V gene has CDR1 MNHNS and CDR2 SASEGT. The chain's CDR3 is CASSEVGQGYGYTF. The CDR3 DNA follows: TGTGCCAGCAGTGAAGTCGGGCAGGGATATGGCTACACCTTC.

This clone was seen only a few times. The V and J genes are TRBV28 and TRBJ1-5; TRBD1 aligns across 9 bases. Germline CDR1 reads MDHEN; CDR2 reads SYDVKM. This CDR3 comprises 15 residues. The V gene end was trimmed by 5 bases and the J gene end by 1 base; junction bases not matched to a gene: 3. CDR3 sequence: CASSPGQGSNQPQHF. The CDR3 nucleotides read TGTGCCAGCAGTCCCGGACAGGGGAGCAATCAGCCCCAGCATTTT.

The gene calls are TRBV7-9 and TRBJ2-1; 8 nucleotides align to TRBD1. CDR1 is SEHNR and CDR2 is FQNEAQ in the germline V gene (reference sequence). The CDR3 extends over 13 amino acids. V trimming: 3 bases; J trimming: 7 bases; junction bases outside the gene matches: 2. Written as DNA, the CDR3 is TGTGCCAGCAGCTTGGACAGGGTAAATGAGCAGTTCTTC. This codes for CASSLDRVNEQFF. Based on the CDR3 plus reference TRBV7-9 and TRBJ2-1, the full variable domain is DTGVSQNPRHKITKRGQNVTFRCDPISEHNRLYWYRQTLGQGPEFLTYFQNEAQLEKSRLLSDRFSAERPKGSFSTLEIQRTEQGDSAMYLCASSLDRVNEQFFGPGTRLTVL.

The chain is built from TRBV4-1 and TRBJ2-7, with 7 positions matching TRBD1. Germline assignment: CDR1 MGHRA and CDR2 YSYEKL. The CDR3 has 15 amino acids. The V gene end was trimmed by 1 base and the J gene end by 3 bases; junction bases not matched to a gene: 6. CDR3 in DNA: TGCGCCAGCAGCCAAGGGACAGGTTTGGTCTACGAGCAGTACTTC. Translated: CASSQGTGLVYEQYF.

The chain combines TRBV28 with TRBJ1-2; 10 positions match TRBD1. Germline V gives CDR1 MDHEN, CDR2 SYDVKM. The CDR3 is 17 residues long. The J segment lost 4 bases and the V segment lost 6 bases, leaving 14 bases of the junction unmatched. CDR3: CASSPPGQGTLGYGYTF. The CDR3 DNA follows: TGTGCCAGCAGCCCACCGGGACAGGGGACCCTAGGCTATGGCTACACCTTC.

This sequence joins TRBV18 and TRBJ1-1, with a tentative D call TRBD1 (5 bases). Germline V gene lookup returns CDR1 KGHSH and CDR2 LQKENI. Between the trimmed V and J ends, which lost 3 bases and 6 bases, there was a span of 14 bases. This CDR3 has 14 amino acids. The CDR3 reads CASSPRGEFAEAFF. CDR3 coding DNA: TGTGCCAGCTCACCGCGGGGGGAATTCGCTGAAGCTTTCTTT.

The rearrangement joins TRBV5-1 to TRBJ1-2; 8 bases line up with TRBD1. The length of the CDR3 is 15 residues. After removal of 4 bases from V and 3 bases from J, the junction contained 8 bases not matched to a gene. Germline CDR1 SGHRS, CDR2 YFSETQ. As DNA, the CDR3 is TGCGCCAGCAGCCACAGGACAGGGTTTGACTATGGCTACACCTTC. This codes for CASSHRTGFDYGYTF.